Given below is one T cell receptor (beta chain) in context. Its antigen is unknown. The data stem from a study of OX40 agonist ivuxolimab in advanced cancers. Only in-frame clones appear in the TCRdb table, and some are missing; sequencing was by immunoSEQ multiplex PCR. The profile shows roughly 86,000 clones, roughly 90% of them singletons. Findings and limits, study-wide: Clonal expansion from baseline to week 6 occurred in both CD4+ and CD8+ T cells.

This CDR3 has 13 amino acids. Per germline, CDR1 SGHAT and CDR2 FQNNGV. Trimming removed 8 bases at V and 0 bases at J, with 11 bases between. The sequences come from CD4+ or CD8+ T cells sorted from blood, collected in a trial of the OX40 agonist ivuxolimab. The sequence was collected from an adult with an advanced solid tumor such as melanoma, head and neck, liver or kidney cancer. V gene TRBV11-2 combines with J gene TRBJ2-7, with TRBD2 as a possible D gene (6 bases). The CDR3 nucleotides are TGTGCCAGCCGTCCCGGGAGCTCCTACGAGCAGTACTTC. It encodes CASRPGSSYEQYF.